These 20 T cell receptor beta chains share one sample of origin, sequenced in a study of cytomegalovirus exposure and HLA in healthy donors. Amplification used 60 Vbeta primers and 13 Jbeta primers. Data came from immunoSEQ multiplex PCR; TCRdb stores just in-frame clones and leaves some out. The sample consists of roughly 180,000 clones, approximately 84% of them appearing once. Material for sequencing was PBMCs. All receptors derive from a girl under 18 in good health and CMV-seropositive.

This chain's CDR3 is CSVQPGQGTAEQYF. The DNA for the CDR3 is TGCAGCGTTCAGCCGGGACAGGGGACAGCCGAGCAGTACTTC. The chain employs TRBV29-1 and TRBJ2-7, with 10 bases lining up with TRBD1. The V gene end was trimmed by 5 bases and the J gene end by 6 bases; junction bases not matched to a gene: 10. CDR1 is SQVTM, CDR2 ANQGSEA, per germline. This CDR3 spans 14 amino acids.

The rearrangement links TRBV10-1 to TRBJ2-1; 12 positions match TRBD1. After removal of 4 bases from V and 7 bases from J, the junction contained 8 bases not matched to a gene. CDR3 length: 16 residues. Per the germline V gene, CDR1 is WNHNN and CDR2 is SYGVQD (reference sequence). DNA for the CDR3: TGCGCCAGCAGTGCGCCGGGACAGGGGGCTGCGAATGAGCAGTTCTTC. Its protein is CASSAPGQGAANEQFF.

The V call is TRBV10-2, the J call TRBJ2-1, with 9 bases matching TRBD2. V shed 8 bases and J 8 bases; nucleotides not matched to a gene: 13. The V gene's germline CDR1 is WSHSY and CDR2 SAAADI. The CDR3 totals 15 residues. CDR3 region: CASQPTSGRFHEQFF. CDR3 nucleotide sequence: TGCGCCAGCCAACCGACTAGCGGACGGTTCCATGAGCAGTTCTTC.

The chain's CDR3 is CASSQPLSRGNFYEQYF. DNA for the CDR3: TGCGCCAGCAGTCAACCCCTCTCCAGGGGGAATTTCTACGAGCAGTACTTC. This sequence joins TRBV23-1 and TRBJ2-5; 7 bases agree with TRBD1. The DNA end is a closer match to TRBJ2-7, so the J assignment may be wrong. TRBV23-1 counts as an open reading frame of uncertain function. The CDR3 is 17 residues long.

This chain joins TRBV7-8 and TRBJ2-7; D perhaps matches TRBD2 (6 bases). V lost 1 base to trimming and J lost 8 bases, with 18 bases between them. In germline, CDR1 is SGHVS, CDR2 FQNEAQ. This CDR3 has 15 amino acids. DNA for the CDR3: TGTGCCAGCAGCTTAGGTATTTCTGCGGGAATTCAGCAGTACTTC. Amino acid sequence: CASSLGISAGIQQYF.

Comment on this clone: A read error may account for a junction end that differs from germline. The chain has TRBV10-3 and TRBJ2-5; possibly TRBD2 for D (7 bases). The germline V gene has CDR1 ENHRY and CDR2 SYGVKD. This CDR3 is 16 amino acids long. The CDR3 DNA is TGTGCCATCGGGAGGGGCGGCGGACGGGGGCAAGAGGCCCAGTACTTC. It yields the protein CAIGRGGGRGQEAQYF.

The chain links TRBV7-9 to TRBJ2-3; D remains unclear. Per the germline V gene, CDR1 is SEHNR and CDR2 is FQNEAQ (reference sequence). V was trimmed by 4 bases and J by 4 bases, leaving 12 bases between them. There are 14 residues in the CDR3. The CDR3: CASSSVASPDTQYF. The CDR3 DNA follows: TGTGCCAGCAGCTCAGTCGCCTCTCCAGATACGCAGTATTTT. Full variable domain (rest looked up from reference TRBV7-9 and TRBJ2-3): DTGVSQNPRHKITKRGQNVTFRCDPISEHNRLYWYRQTLGQGPEFLTYFQNEAQLEKSRLLSDRFSAERPKGSFSTLEIQRTEQGDSAMYLCASSSVASPDTQYFGPGTRLTVL.

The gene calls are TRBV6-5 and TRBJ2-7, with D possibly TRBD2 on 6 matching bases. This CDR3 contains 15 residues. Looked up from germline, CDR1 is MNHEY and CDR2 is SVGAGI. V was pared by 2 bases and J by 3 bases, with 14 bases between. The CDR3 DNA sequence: TGTGCCAGCAGTTACGGGCTCGGGGGTTTCTACGAGCAGTACTTC. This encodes CASSYGLGGFYEQYF.

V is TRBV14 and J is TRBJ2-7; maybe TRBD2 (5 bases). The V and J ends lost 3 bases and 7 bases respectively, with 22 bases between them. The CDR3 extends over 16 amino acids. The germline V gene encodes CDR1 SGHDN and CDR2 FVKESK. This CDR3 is CASSHLTETGGLEQYF. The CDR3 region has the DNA TGTGCCAGCAGCCATTTAACGGAGACTGGAGGTCTAGAGCAGTACTTC.

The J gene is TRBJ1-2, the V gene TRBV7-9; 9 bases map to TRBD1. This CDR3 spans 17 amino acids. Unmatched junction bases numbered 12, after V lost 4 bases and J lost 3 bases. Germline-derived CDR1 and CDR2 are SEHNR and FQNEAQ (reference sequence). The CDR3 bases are TGTGCCAGCAGCTCTCTGGGCCTGGGACAGGGTTACTATGGCTACACCTTC. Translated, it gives CASSSLGLGQGYYGYTF.

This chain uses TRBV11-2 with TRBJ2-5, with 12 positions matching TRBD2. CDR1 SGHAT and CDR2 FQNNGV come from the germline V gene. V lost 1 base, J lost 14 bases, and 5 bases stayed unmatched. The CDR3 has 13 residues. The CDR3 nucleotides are TGTGCCAGCAGCTTAGTAACTAGCGGGGGGTCATACTTC. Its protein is CASSLVTSGGSYF. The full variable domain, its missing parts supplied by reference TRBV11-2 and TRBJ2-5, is EAGVAQSPRYKIIEKRQSVAFWCNPISGHATLYWYQQILGQGPKLLIQFQNNGVVDDSQLPKDRFSAERLKGVDSTLKIQPAKLEDSAVYLCASSLVTSGGSYFGPGTRLLVL.

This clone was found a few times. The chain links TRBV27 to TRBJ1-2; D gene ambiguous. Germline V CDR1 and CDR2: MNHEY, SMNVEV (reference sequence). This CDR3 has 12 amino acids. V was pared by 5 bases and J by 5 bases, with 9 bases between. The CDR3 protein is CASSPGGYGYTF. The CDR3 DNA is TGTGCCAGCAGTCCCGGAGGATATGGCTACACCTTC.

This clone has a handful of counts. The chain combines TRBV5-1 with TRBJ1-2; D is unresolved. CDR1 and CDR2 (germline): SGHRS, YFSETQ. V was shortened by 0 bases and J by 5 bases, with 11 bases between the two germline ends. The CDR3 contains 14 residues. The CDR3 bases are TGCGCCAGCAGCTTGGCTCTGACACGGTATGGCTACACCTTC. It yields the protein CASSLALTRYGYTF.

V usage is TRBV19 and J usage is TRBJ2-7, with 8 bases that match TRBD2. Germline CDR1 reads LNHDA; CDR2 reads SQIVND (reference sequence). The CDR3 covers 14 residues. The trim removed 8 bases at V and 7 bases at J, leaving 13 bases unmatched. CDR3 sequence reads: CASSPGGKRWEQYF. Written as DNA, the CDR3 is TGTGCCAGTTCCCCGGGGGGGAAACGGTGGGAGCAGTACTTC.

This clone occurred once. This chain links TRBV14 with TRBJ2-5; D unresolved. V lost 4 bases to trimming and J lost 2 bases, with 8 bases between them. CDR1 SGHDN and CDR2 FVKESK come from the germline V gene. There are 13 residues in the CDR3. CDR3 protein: CASSPQPQETQYF. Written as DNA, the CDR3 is TGTGCCAGCAGCCCACAACCACAAGAGACCCAGTACTTC.

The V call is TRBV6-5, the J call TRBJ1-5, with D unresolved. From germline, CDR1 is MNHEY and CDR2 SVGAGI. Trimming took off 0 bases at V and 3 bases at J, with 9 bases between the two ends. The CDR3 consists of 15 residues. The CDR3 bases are TGTGCCAGCAGTTACTCTTCCCAGTTCAATCAGCCCCAGCATTTT. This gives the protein CASSYSSQFNQPQHF.

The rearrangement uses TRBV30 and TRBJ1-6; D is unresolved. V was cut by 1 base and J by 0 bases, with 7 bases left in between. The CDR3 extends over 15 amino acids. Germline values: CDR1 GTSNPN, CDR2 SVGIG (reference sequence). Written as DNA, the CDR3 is TGTGCCTGGAGTGCGGGGAGCTCCTATAATTCACCCCTCCACTTT. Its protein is CAWSAGSSYNSPLHF.

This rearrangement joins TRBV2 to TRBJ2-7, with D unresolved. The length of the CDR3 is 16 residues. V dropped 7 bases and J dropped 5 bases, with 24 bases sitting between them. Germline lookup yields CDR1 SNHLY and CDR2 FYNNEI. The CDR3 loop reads CASIRSGLVLTDEQYF. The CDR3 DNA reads TGTGCCAGCATCCGATCGGGTTTAGTCTTAACGGACGAGCAGTACTTC.

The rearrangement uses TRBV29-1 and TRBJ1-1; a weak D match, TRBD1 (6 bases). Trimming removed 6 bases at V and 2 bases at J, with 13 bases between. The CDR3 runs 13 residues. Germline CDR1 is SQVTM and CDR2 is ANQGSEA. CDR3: CSVPTGLNTEAFF. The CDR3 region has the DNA TGCAGCGTGCCTACAGGGCTAAACACTGAAGCTTTCTTT.

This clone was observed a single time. Here the CDR3 reads CASRMAGVSNQPQHF. CDR3 DNA sequence: TGTGCCAGCCGAATGGCAGGGGTGAGCAATCAGCCCCAGCATTTT. The chain uses TRBV2 and TRBJ1-5; the D gene is possibly TRBD1 (6 bases). Trimming removed 8 bases from V and 1 base from J, with 15 bases in between. The V gene's germline CDR1 is SNHLY and CDR2 FYNNEI. This CDR3 is 15 amino acids long. Full variable domain (missing parts from reference TRBV2 and TRBJ1-5): EPEVTQTPSHQVTQMGQEVILRCVPISNHLYFYWYRQILGQKVEFLVSFYNNEISEKSEIFDDQFSVERPDGSNFTLKIRSTKLEDSAMYFCASRMAGVSNQPQHFGDGTRLSIL.